This is a list of T cell receptor beta chains from one sample in a study of early T cells in non-severe SARS-CoV-2 infection. Each CDR3 protein is one row after TCRdb ran MiXCR on the 5' RACE reads. The sample has 65,000 to 95,000 distinct CDR3 sequences, 8.5% to 10% seen once; the top ten hold 4.8%. The sequenced material came from whole blood. The receptors were gathered from an adult who was a healthcare worker with PCR-confirmed SARS-CoV-2 infection or an uninfected control (not recorded which). Both conserved end residues are trimmed from each CDR3. The order of the fields is J gene, V gene, CDR3 protein.

j_gene: TRBJ1-1
v_gene: TRBV27
CDR3aa: ASSPTGVRTEAF

j_gene: TRBJ2-3
v_gene: TRBV5-4
CDR3aa: ASSLGFGSTDTQY

j_gene: TRBJ1-4
v_gene: TRBV5-1
CDR3aa: ASSRRDRVEEKLF

j_gene: TRBJ2-2
v_gene: TRBV5-1
CDR3aa: ASSFYGHGELF

j_gene: TRBJ2-1
v_gene: TRBV9
CDR3aa: ASSVGSHPSEQF

j_gene: TRBJ1-1
v_gene: TRBV11-2
CDR3aa: ASSLVSKDTEAF

j_gene: TRBJ2-1
v_gene: TRBV12-3/TRBV12-4
CDR3aa: ASSNLWTGEQF

j_gene: TRBJ2-7
v_gene: TRBV10-2
CDR3aa: ATTTGTYEQY

j_gene: TRBJ2-5
v_gene: TRBV18
CDR3aa: ASSQQETQY

j_gene: TRBJ2-5
v_gene: TRBV7-9
CDR3aa: ASSLKTPQETQY

j_gene: TRBJ2-3
v_gene: TRBV7-9
CDR3aa: ASSLVGGSTDTQY

j_gene: TRBJ2-2
v_gene: TRBV9
CDR3aa: ASSVAGGTGELF

j_gene: TRBJ2-7
v_gene: TRBV28
CDR3aa: ASTGPDYEQY

j_gene: TRBJ2-7
v_gene: TRBV7-2
CDR3aa: ASRPGVSDEQY

j_gene: TRBJ2-1
v_gene: TRBV6-5
CDR3aa: ASSRTWPYNEQF

j_gene: TRBJ1-5
v_gene: TRBV6-2/TRBV6-3
CDR3aa: ASSWGIGQPQH

j_gene: TRBJ2-1
v_gene: TRBV5-8
CDR3aa: ASSDSGTGLRGQF

j_gene: TRBJ2-7
v_gene: TRBV14
CDR3aa: ASSLASGNRYEQY

j_gene: TRBJ2-7
v_gene: TRBV12-3/TRBV12-4
CDR3aa: ASSFRGRYEQY

j_gene: TRBJ1-2
v_gene: TRBV6-5
CDR3aa: ASRSSGTELNYGYT

j_gene: TRBJ2-1
v_gene: TRBV4-2
CDR3aa: ASSQPTSAYNEQF

j_gene: TRBJ1-1
v_gene: TRBV5-1
CDR3aa: ASSPLGTGLTEAF

j_gene: TRBJ1-5
v_gene: TRBV30
CDR3aa: AWMADSNQPQH

j_gene: TRBJ1-2
v_gene: TRBV6-5
CDR3aa: ASSYLTGGIYGYT

j_gene: TRBJ2-3
v_gene: TRBV28
CDR3aa: ASSFLAGGPEDTQY

j_gene: TRBJ2-4
v_gene: TRBV7-2
CDR3aa: ASSLPLTAGNIQY

j_gene: TRBJ2-3
v_gene: TRBV12-3/TRBV12-4
CDR3aa: ASRYSGPSTDTQY

j_gene: TRBJ2-2
v_gene: TRBV28
CDR3aa: ASSRLRTGELF